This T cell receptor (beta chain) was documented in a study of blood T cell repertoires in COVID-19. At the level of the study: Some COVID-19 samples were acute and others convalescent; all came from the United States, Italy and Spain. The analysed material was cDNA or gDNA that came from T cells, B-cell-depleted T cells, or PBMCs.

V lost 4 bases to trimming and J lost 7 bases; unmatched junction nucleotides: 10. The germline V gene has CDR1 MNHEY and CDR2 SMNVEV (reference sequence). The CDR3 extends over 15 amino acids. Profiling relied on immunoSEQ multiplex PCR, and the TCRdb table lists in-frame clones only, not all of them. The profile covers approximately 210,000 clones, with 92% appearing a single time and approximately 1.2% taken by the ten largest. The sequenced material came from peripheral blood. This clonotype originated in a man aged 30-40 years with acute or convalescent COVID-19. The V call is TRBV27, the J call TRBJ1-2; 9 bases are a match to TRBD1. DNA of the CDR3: TGTGCCAGCAGTTCCTGGAACAGGGGGCACCCTGGCTACACCTTC. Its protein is CASSSWNRGHPGYTF.